This is a list of T cell receptor beta chains from one sample in a study of CD8+ T cells in alopecia areata. The method was immunoSEQ multiplex PCR; TCRdb's version includes in-frame clones alone and lacks a portion of them. Here the sample spans around 100,000 clones, about three fifths being singletons. Sequencing was performed on CD8+ T cells sorted from blood, taken at week 24, from a patient treated with tofacitinib. The receptors here all came from a human donor with alopecia areata. The CDR3 runs from the conserved cysteine through the conserved F or W. A D gene is named only where the DNA matches it firmly. A row's size may be missing; if present it is once, few, many or a size class.

>TRBJ2-7|13|TRBV6-6|.|.
TGTGCCAGCAGTTACGAGGACTACTACGAGCAGTACTTC
CASSYEDYYEQYF
>TRBJ1-2|14|TRBV27|.|.
TGTGCCAGCAGTCCCTCCGGGGCCCACTATGGCTACACCTTC
CASSPSGAHYGYTF
>TRBJ2-1|15|TRBV10-3|TRBD2|few
TGTGCCATCAGTGGGGGGACTAGCGGGGACCATGAGCAGTTCTTC
CAISGGTSGDHEQFF
>TRBJ2-7|14|TRBV13|TRBD1|.
TGTGCCAGCAGCGCCGGGACAGGGTGGGGGGAGCAGTACTTC
CASSAGTGWGEQYF
>TRBJ2-3|15|TRBV27|TRBD1|.
TGTGCCACCAGAAGTAGGACAGGTAGCACAGATACGCAGTATTTT
CATRSRTGSTDTQYF
>TRBJ2-5|16|TRBV18|.|.
TGTGCCAGCTCACCACCGACAGCTACGTACCAAGAGACCCAGTACTTC
CASSPPTATYQETQYF
>TRBJ1-3|12|TRBV30|.|.
TGTGCCTGGAGCCTTGGGGGCGACACCATATATTTT
CAWSLGGDTIYF
>TRBJ1-1|11|TRBV27|.|.
TGTGCCAGCAACGGTGGAACTGAAGCTTTCTTT
CASNGGTEAFF
>TRBJ1-2|14|TRBV7-9|.|.
TGTGCCAGCAGCTGGGAAGGAGAGAACTATGGCTACACCTTC
CASSWEGENYGYTF
>TRBJ1-5|15|TRBV30|.|.
TGTGCCTGGAGTCTCCGCGGGGGGCCCACCTTTCCCCAGCATTTT
CAWSLRGGPTFPQHF
>TRBJ1-1|13|TRBV2|.|few
TGTGCCAGCAGTGAAAGGTTTGGGACTGAAGCTTTCTTT
CASSERFGTEAFF
>TRBJ1-3|14|TRBV7-3|.|.
TGTGCCAGCAGCGCGACGGGTTCTGGAAACACCATATATTTT
CASSATGSGNTIYF
>TRBJ2-2|17|TRBV30|TRBD1|.
TGTGCCTGGAGCGAGATCGGGACAGGGGATACACCGGGGGAGCTGTTTTTT
CAWSEIGTGDTPGELFF
>TRBJ2-6|15|TRBV6-5|.|.
TGTGCCAGCAGTCCCGGGGAGTCTGGGGCCAACGTCCTGACTTTC
CASSPGESGANVLTF
>TRBJ1-5|14|TRBV6-5|.|few
TGTGCCAGCAGCCCCGAGTCGGTAGGTCAGCCCCAGCATTTT
CASSPESVGQPQHF
>TRBJ2-7|15|TRBV4-1|TRBD1|.
TGCGCCAGCAGCCAAGAGAGGGGGCCAACCTACGAGCAGTACTTC
CASSQERGPTYEQYF
>TRBJ1-2|14|TRBV6-4|TRBD1|.
TGTGCCAGCAGTTCCCCGACAGGGAACTATGGCTACACCTTC
CASSSPTGNYGYTF
>TRBJ2-5|16|TRBV7-9|TRBD1|.
TGTGCCAGCAGCCCCCAGTGGAACAGGGGGCAAGAGACCCAGTACTTC
CASSPQWNRGQETQYF
>TRBJ2-7|11|TRBV13|.|once
TGTGCCAGCAGCTTCGCGGGCGAGCAGTACTTC
CASSFAGEQYF
>TRBJ2-1|13|TRBV13|TRBD1|.
TGTGCCAGCAGCTTATGGACAGGGTGGGAGCAGTTCTTC
CASSLWTGWEQFF
>TRBJ1-4|9|TRBV6-6|.|.
TGTGCCAGCGGTGAAAAACTGTTTTTT
CASGEKLFF
>TRBJ2-5|12|TRBV30|.|.
TGTGCCTGGAACTTGGTCCAAGAGACCCAGTACTTC
CAWNLVQETQYF
>TRBJ1-3|13|TRBV4-3|.|.
TGCGCCAGCAGCCAAGAGTGGGGAAACACCATATATTTT
CASSQEWGNTIYF